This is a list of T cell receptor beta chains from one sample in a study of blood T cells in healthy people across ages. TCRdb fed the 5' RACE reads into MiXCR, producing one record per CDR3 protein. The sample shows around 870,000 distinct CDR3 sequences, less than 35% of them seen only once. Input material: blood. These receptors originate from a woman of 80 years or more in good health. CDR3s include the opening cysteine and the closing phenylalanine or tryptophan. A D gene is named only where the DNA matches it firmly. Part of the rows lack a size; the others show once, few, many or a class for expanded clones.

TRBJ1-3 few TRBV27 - CASRGSFSGNTIYF TGTGCCAGCAGGGGCAGCTTCTCTGGAAACACCATATATTTT
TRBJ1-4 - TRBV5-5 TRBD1 CASSWGQGAANEKLFF TGTGCCAGCAGCTGGGGACAGGGGGCAGCTAATGAAAAACTGTTTTTT
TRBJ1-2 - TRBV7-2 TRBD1 CASSPGTGGVLNYGYTF TGTGCCAGCAGCCCCGGGACAGGGGGAGTCCTTAACTATGGCTACACCTTC
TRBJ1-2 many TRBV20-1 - CSALLRDGPNYGYTF TGCAGTGCGCTCCTCCGGGACGGTCCTAACTATGGCTACACCTTC
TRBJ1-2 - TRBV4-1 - CASGRGLGNYGYTF TGCGCCAGCGGACGGGGGTTGGGAAACTATGGCTACACCTTC
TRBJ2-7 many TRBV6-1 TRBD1 CAGMQDRGYYEQYF TGTGCCGGGATGCAAGACAGGGGATACTACGAGCAGTACTTC
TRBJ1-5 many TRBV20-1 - CSARDSSGYQPQHF TGCAGTGCTAGGGACAGCTCGGGGTATCAGCCCCAGCATTTT
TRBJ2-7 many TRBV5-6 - CASSQRGGGYEQYF TGTGCCAGCAGCCAGAGGGGGGGTGGCTACGAGCAGTACTTC
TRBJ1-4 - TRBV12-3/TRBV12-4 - CASSSYRATNEKRFF TGTGCCAGCAGTTCCTACAGGGCAACTAATGAAAAACGGTTTTTT
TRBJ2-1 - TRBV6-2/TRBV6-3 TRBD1 CASHRGWGEQFF TGTGCCTCCCACAGGGGCTGGGGTGAGCAGTTCTTC
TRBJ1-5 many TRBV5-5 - CASSHFRDNQPQHF TGTGCCAGCAGCCACTTCCGGGACAATCAGCCCCAGCATTTT
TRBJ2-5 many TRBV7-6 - CASTSLKATQYF TGTGCCAGCACTTCCTTAAAGGCGACCCAGTACTTC
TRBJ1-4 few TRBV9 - CASSVDSVATNEKLFF TGTGCCAGCAGCGTCGACAGTGTGGCAACTAATGAAAAACTGTTTTTT
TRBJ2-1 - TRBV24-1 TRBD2 CATSDASGGVLNEQFF TGTGCCACCAGTGATGCTAGCGGGGGGGTACTTAATGAGCAGTTCTTC
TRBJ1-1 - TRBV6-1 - CASSDLTGSAEAFF TGTGCCAGCAGTGACCTAACAGGGTCGGCTGAAGCTTTCTTT
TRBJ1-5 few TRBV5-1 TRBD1 CASSLGRGTGNQPQHF TGCGCCAGCAGCTTGGGTAGGGGGACAGGGAATCAGCCCCAGCATTTT
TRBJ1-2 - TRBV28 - CASRRDASQFNYDYTF TGTGCCAGCAGACGGGACGCCAGCCAGTTTAACTATGACTACACCTTC
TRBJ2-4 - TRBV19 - CASSIGAFAKNIQYF TGTGCCAGTAGTATAGGGGCTTTTGCAAAAAACATTCAGTACTTC
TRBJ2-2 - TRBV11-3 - CASSFGTDPNTGELFF TGTGCCAGCAGCTTCGGGACGGACCCGAACACCGGGGAGCTGTTTTTT
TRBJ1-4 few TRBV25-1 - CASRSPGHLNEKLFF TGTGCCAGCAGGAGTCCGGGACACCTTAATGAAAAACTGTTTTTT
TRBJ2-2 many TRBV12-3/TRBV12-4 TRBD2 CASSLSSGGNTGELFF TGTGCCAGCAGTTTATCAAGCGGGGGTAACACCGGGGAGCTGTTTTTT
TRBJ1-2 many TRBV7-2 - CASSPRATGIEGYTF TGTGCCAGCAGCCCAAGAGCCACAGGGATCGAAGGCTACACCTTC
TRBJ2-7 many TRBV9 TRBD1 CASSIRDSSYEQYF TGTGCCAGCAGCATCAGGGACAGCTCCTACGAGCAGTACTTC
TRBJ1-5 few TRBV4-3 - CASSLIIGRKPQHF TGCGCCAGCAGCCTTATCATAGGGAGGAAGCCCCAGCATTTT
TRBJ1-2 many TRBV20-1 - CSARSRTTSNYGYTF TGCAGTGCTAGATCCCGGACAACTAGCAACTATGGCTACACCTTC
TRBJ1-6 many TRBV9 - CASSVGGEDSPLHF TGTGCCAGCAGCGTAGGAGGCGAGGATTCACCCCTCCACTTT
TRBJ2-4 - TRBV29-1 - CSVEGLSDTLAKNIQYF TGCAGCGTTGAAGGGTTATCCGACACCCTAGCCAAAAACATTCAGTACTTC
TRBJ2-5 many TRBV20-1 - CSARDEGQQETQYF TGCAGTGCTAGAGATGAGGGGCAACAAGAGACCCAGTACTTC
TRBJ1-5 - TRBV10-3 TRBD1 CAISERQGSNQPQHF TGTGCCATCAGTGAAAGACAGGGGAGCAATCAGCCCCAGCATTTT
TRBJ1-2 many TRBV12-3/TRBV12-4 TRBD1 CASSLGKTGNYGYTF TGTGCCAGCAGTTTAGGCAAGACAGGGAACTATGGCTACACCTTC
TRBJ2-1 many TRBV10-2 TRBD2 CASSALAGGGNEQFF TGCGCCAGCAGTGCCCTGGCGGGGGGGGGCAATGAGCAGTTCTTC
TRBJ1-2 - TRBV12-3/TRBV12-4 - CASSLGGTRYCGYTF TGTGCCAGCAGTTTAGGGGGTACCAGATACTGTGGCTACACCTTC
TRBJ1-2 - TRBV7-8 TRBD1 CASSLYQGGYGYTF TGTGCCAGCAGCTTATACCAGGGGGGATATGGCTACACCTTC
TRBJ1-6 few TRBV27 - CASSLLGISPLHF TGTGCCAGCAGTTTGTTAGGGATTTCACCCCTCCACTTT
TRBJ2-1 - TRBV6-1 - CASSEQGPVGNEQFF TGTGCCAGCAGTGAACAGGGACCAGTGGGGAATGAGCAGTTCTTC
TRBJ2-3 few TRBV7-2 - CASSYDRTCDTQYF TGTGCCAGCAGCTATGACAGGACATGTGATACGCAGTATTTT
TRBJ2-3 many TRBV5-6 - CASSFFSFGRDTQYF TGTGCCAGCAGCTTTTTCTCCTTTGGCCGAGATACGCAGTATTTT
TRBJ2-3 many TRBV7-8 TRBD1 CASSSDRVSTDTQYF TGTGCCAGCAGCTCCGACAGGGTGAGCACAGATACGCAGTATTTT